This is a list of T cell receptor beta chains from one sample in a study of T cell changes during pregnancy in multiple sclerosis. The table came from immunoSEQ multiplex PCR; TCRdb's copy has only in-frame clones and leaves some out. The data hold over 100,000 clones, with 92% observed a single time. The material was peripheral blood, obtained in the third trimester of pregnancy. Receptors were obtained from a female donor with multiple sclerosis, enrolled in a pregnancy study. Both conserved end residues are part of each CDR3. A D gene is named only where the DNA matches it firmly. Where a row states a size, it is once, few, many or the class of an expanded clone; other rows omit it.

TRBV5-4	16	.	TRBJ2-7	.	CASSLKGGVGSYEQYF	TGTGCCAGCAGCTTGAAAGGCGGGGTTGGCTCCTACGAGCAGTACTTC
TRBV7-3	14	.	TRBJ2-5	.	CASSLGLGGETQYF	TGTGCCAGCAGCTTAGGGCTGGGGGGAGAGACCCAGTACTTC
TRBV6-1	12	.	TRBJ1-3	.	CASSEVGNTIYF	TGTGCCAGCAGTGAAGTAGGAAACACCATATATTTT
TRBV28	15	.	TRBJ2-2	.	CASIWTAGTTGELFF	TGTGCCAGCATCTGGACAGCGGGGACCACCGGGGAGCTGTTTTTT
TRBV19	14	few	TRBJ1-2	.	CASMEPGSNYGYTF	TGTGCCAGTATGGAGCCGGGATCTAACTATGGCTACACCTTC
TRBV27	15	.	TRBJ2-2	.	CASSTRQVITGELFF	TGTGCCAGCAGTACCCGACAGGTTATAACCGGGGAGCTGTTTTTT
TRBV7-8	13	.	TRBJ1-3	TRBD1	CASRRQGWDTIYF	TGTGCCAGCCGCCGACAGGGGTGGGACACCATATATTTT
TRBV7-2	18	.	TRBJ2-1	TRBD2	CASSPRGSGRSSYNEQFF	TGTGCCAGCAGCCCCCGTGGTAGCGGGAGAAGCTCCTACAATGAGCAGTTCTTC
TRBV19	13	few	TRBJ2-7	TRBD2	CASSIREGRVQYF	TGTGCCAGTAGTATACGGGAGGGTAGGGTGCAGTACTTC
TRBV7-9	14	.	TRBJ2-7	.	CASSWDISSYEQYF	TGTGCCAGCAGCTGGGACATTAGCTCCTACGAGCAGTACTTC
TRBV9	15	.	TRBJ2-1	.	CASSVDGSVYNEQFF	TGTGCCAGCAGCGTAGACGGGAGTGTTTACAATGAGCAGTTCTTC
TRBV27	18	.	TRBJ2-1	TRBD1	CATTDRGGGYSSYNEQFF	TGTGCCACCACCGACAGGGGGGGTGGCTATAGCTCCTACAATGAGCAGTTCTTC
TRBV7-2	14	.	TRBJ2-1	TRBD2	CASSSLAGGAEQFF	TGTGCCAGCAGCTCACTAGCGGGGGGGGCTGAGCAGTTCTTC
TRBV7-6	15	.	TRBJ1-1	.	CASSSPRELNTEAFF	TGTGCCAGCAGCTCTCCCAGGGAACTGAACACTGAAGCTTTCTTT
TRBV28	13	.	TRBJ2-3	.	CASSSGVPDTQYF	TGTGCCAGCAGTTCAGGGGTCCCAGATACGCAGTATTTT
TRBV7-9	14	.	TRBJ2-7	.	CASSPATVFYEQYF	TGTGCCAGCAGCCCAGCGACAGTCTTCTACGAGCAGTACTTC
TRBV11-1	14	.	TRBJ1-2	.	CASSPGGIPQGYTF	TGTGCCAGCAGCCCGGGGGGGATCCCTCAAGGCTACACCTTC
TRBV7-6	17	.	TRBJ2-5	TRBD2	CASSLGGAVAGVETQYF	TGTGCCAGCAGCTTAGGGGGTGCTGTGGCGGGAGTAGAGACCCAGTACTTC
TRBV7-9	15	.	TRBJ1-5	.	CASSLGPGGNQPQHF	TGTGCCAGCAGCTTAGGGCCCGGGGGGAATCAGCCCCAGCATTTT
TRBV6-5	15	.	TRBJ1-1	.	CASSYSKPRDTEAFF	TGTGCCAGCAGTTACTCGAAGCCCAGGGACACTGAAGCTTTCTTT
TRBV27	14	.	TRBJ1-4	.	CASSRPGDNEKLFF	TGTGCCAGCAGCCGCCCGGGGGATAATGAAAAACTGTTTTTT
TRBV6-6	15	.	TRBJ1-3	.	CASSYGQGTRNTIYF	TGTGCCAGCAGTTACGGGCAGGGGACCCGAAACACCATATATTTT
TRBV25-1	14	once	TRBJ2-5	TRBD2	CASSVLAEGETQYF	TGTGCCAGCAGTGTTCTAGCGGAGGGGGAGACCCAGTACTTC
TRBV2	16	once	TRBJ2-5	.	CASSEAGDRRGETQYF	TGTGCCAGCAGTGAAGCCGGGGATCGGCGGGGAGAGACCCAGTACTTC
TRBV9	15	.	TRBJ2-3	.	CASSVDLADTDTQYF	TGTGCCAGCAGCGTAGATCTAGCAGACACAGATACGCAGTATTTT
TRBV2	15	.	TRBJ1-5	.	CASSEARGAGQPQHF	TGTGCCAGCAGTGAAGCGCGTGGCGCGGGGCAGCCCCAGCATTTT
TRBV28	15	.	TRBJ1-5	.	CASSLPELGNQPQHF	TGTGCCAGCAGTCTACCGGAACTCGGGAATCAGCCCCAGCATTTT
TRBV7-6	15	.	TRBJ2-1	.	CASSLGTFESDEQFF	TGTGCCAGCAGCCTTGGTACATTCGAAAGCGATGAGCAGTTCTTC
TRBV15	16	.	TRBJ2-1	TRBD2	CATSRDPSGGTNEQFF	TGTGCCACCAGCAGAGATCCCTCGGGAGGAACGAATGAGCAGTTCTTC
TRBV18	14	.	TRBJ1-6	TRBD1	CASSLDRGNSPLHF	TGTGCCAGCTCACTAGACAGGGGGAATTCACCCCTCCACTTT
TRBV18	12	.	TRBJ2-5	.	CASSPLQETQYF	TGTGCCAGCTCACCCCTCCAAGAGACCCAGTACTTC
TRBV7-9	14	once	TRBJ2-5	TRBD1	CASSPGQGSETQYF	TGTGCCAGCAGCCCGGGACAGGGCTCGGAGACCCAGTACTTC
TRBV28	15	.	TRBJ2-3	TRBD2	CASSPAGGHTDTQYF	TGTGCCAGCAGTCCCGCGGGGGGGCACACAGATACGCAGTATTTT
TRBV30	16	.	TRBJ2-3	TRBD2	CAWSKSPGGGADTQYF	TGTGCCTGGAGCAAATCCCCCGGCGGGGGGGCAGATACGCAGTATTTT
TRBV6-4	15	.	TRBJ2-7	TRBD1	CASSDSGQGSYEQYF	TGTGCCAGCAGTGACTCGGGACAGGGATCCTACGAGCAGTACTTC
TRBV30	14	.	TRBJ1-2	.	CAWSVQAGNYGYTF	TGTGCCTGGAGTGTACAGGCGGGGAACTATGGCTACACCTTC
TRBV28	14	.	TRBJ2-1	.	CASSLGVIGNEQFF	TGTGCCAGCAGTTTAGGTGTAATCGGGAATGAGCAGTTCTTC
TRBV5-4	16	.	TRBJ2-3	.	CASSPTRTEGTDTQYF	TGTGCCAGCAGCCCGACCCGGACAGAAGGGACAGATACGCAGTATTTT
TRBV21-1	22	once	TRBJ2-5	.	CASSKERLFSGHPPGDQETQYF	TGTGCCAGCAGCAAAGAGAGGTTGTTTAGCGGGCACCCCCCGGGCGACCAAGAGACCCAGTACTTC
TRBV30	17	.	TRBJ2-3	TRBD2	CAWSEVGLADHTDTQYF	TGTGCCTGGAGTGAAGTCGGACTAGCGGACCACACAGATACGCAGTATTTT
TRBV10-3	14	.	TRBJ2-1	TRBD2	CAIRPELAGSEQFF	TGTGCCATCAGGCCGGAACTAGCGGGAAGTGAGCAGTTCTTC
TRBV6-1	13	.	TRBJ2-1	TRBD2	CAGSAGPYNEQFF	TGTGCCGGCTCAGCGGGGCCCTACAATGAGCAGTTCTTC